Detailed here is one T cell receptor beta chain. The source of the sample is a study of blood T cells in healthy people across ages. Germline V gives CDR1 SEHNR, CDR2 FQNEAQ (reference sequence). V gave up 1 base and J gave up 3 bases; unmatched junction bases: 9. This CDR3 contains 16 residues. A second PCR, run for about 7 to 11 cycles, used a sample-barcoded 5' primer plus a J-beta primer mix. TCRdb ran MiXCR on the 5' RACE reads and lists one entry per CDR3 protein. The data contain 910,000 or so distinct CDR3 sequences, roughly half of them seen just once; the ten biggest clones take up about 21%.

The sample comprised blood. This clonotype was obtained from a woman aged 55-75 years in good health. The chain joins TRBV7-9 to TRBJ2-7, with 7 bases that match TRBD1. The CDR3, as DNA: TGTGCCAGCAGCTTAGGCCCGGGGACAGCTGTCTACGAGCAGTACTTC. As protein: CASSLGPGTAVYEQYF.